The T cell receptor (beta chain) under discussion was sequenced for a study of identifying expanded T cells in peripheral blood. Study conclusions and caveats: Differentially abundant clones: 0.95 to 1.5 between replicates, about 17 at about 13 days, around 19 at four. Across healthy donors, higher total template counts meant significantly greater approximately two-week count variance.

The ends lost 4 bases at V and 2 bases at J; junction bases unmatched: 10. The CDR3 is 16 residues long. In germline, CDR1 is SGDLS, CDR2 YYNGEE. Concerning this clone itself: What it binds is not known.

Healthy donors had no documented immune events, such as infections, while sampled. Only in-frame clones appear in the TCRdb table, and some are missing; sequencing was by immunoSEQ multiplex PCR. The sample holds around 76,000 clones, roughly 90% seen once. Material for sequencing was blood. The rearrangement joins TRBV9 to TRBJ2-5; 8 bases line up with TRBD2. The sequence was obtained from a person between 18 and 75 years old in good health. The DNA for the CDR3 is TGTGCCAGCAGCCGGAAAGCGGGAGAACAGCAAGAGACCCAGTACTTC. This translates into CASSRKAGEQQETQYF.